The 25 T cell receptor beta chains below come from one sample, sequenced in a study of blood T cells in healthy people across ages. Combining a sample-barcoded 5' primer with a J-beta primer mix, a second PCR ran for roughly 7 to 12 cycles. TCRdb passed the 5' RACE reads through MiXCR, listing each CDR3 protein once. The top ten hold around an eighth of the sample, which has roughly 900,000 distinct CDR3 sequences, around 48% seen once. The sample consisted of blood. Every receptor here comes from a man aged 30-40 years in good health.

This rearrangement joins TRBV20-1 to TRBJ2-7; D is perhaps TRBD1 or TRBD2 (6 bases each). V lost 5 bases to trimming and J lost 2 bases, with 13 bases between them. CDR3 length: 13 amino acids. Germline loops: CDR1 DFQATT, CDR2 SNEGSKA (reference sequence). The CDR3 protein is CSAGGDIAYEQYF. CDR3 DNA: TGCAGTGCTGGCGGGGACATTGCCTACGAGCAGTACTTC.

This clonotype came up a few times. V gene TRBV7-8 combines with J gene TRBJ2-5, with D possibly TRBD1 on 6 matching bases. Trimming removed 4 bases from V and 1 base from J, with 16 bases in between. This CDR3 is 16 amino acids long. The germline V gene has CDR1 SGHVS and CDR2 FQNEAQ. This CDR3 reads CASSSPHRQAQETQYF. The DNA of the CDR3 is TGTGCCAGCAGCTCGCCCCATCGACAGGCCCAAGAGACCCAGTACTTC. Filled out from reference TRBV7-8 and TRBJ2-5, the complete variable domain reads GAGVSQSPRYKVAKRGQDVALRCDPISGHVSLFWYQQALGQGPEFLTYFQNEAQLDKSGLPSDRFFAERPEGSVSTLKIQRTQQEDSAVYLCASSSPHRQAQETQYFGPGTRLLVL.

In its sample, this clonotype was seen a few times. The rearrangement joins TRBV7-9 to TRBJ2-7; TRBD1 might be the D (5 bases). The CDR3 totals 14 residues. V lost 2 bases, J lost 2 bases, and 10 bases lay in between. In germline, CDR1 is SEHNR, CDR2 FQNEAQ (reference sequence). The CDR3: CASSLLDRPYEQYF. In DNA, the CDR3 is TGTGCCAGCAGCTTATTAGACAGACCCTACGAGCAGTACTTC.

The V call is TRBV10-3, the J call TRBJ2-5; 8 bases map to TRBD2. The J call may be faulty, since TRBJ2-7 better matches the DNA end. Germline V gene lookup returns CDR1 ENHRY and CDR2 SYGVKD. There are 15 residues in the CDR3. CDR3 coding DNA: TGTGCCTCCCATGGCAGCGGGGGCCGAAAAACCGAGCAGTACTTC. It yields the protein CASHGSGGRKTEQYF.

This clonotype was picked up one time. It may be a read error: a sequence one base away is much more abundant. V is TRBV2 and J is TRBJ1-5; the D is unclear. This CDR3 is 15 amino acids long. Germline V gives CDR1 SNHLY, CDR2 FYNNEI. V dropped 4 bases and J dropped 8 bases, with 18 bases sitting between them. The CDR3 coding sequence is TGTGCCAGCAGTGGGGAGGGCCAAAATAATAAGCCCCAGCATTTT. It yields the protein CASSGEGQNNKPQHF.

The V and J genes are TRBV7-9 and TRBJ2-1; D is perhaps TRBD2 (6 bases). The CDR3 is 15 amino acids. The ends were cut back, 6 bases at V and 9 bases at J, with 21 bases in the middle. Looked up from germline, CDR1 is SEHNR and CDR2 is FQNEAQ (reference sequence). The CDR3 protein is CASRSAGTFGVEQFF. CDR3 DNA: TGTGCCAGCAGGTCCGCCGGGACTTTCGGAGTTGAGCAGTTCTTC.

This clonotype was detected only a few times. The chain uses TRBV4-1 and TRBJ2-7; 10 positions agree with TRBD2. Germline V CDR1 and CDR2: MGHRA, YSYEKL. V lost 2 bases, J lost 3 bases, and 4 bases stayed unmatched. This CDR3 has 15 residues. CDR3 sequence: CASSQLAGGNYEQYF. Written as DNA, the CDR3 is TGCGCCAGCAGCCAATTAGCGGGGGGAAACTACGAGCAGTACTTC.

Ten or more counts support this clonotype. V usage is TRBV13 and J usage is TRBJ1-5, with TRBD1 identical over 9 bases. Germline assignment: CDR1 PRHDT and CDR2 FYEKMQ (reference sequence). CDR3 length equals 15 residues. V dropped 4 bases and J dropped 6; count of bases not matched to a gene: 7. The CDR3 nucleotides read TGTGCCAGCAGCTCCCGAGACAGGGGGAGTCAGCCCCAGCATTTT. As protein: CASSSRDRGSQPQHF.

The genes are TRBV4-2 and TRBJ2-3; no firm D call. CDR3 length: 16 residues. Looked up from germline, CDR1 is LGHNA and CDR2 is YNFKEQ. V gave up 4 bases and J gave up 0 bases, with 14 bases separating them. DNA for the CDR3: TGTGCCAGCAGCCCAGGTTGGCGCGGTAGCACAGATACGCAGTATTTT. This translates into CASSPGWRGSTDTQYF.

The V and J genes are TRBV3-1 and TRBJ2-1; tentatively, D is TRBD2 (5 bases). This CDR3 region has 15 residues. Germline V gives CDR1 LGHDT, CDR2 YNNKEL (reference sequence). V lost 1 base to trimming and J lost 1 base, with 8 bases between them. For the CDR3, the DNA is TGTGCCAGCAGCCAAGCCGGGGTATCCTACAATGAGCAGTTCTTC. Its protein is CASSQAGVSYNEQFF.

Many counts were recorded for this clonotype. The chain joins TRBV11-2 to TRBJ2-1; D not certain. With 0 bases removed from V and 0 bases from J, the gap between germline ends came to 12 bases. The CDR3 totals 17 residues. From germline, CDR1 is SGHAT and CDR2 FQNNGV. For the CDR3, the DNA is TGTGCCAGCAGCTTAGAGTTTGGTCTGAGCTCCTACAATGAGCAGTTCTTC. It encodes CASSLEFGLSSYNEQFF.

The CDR3, as DNA: TGTGCCAGCGCTGAGGACAGATCTAATAATTCACCCCTCCACTTT. Amino acids: CASAEDRSNNSPLHF. This chain connects TRBV7-9 to TRBJ1-6; D is perhaps TRBD1 (6 bases). The CDR3 extends over 15 amino acids. V lost 8 bases, J lost 5 bases, and 16 bases lay in between. Germline-derived CDR1 and CDR2 are SEHNR and FQNEAQ (reference sequence).

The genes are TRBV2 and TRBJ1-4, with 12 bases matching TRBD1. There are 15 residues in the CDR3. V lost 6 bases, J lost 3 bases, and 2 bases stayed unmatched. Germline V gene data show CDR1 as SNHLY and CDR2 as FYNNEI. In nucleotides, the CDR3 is TGTGCCAGCAGCCGGGACAGGGGGCCTAATGAAAAACTGTTTTTT. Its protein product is CASSRDRGPNEKLFF.

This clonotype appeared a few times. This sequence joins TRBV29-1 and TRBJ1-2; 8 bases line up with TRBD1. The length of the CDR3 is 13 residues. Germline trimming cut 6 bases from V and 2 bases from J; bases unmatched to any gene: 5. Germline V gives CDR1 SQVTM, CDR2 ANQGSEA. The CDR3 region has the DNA TGCAGCGTCGACAGGGGATGGAACTATGGCTACACCTTC. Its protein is CSVDRGWNYGYTF.

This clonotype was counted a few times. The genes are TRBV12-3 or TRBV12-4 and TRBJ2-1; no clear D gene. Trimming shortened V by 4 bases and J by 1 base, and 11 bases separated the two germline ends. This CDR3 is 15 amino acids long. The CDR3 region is CASSSSVVSYNEQFF. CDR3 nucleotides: TGTGCCAGCAGTTCTAGTGTAGTTTCCTACAATGAGCAGTTCTTC.

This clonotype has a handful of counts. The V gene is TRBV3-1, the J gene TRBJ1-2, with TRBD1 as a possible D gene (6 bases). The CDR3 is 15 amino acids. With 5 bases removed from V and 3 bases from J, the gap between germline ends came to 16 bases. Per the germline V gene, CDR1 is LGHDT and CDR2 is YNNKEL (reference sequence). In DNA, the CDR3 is TGTGCCAGCAGCTCAGGACAGTCGGAACACTATGGCTACACCTTC. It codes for CASSSGQSEHYGYTF.

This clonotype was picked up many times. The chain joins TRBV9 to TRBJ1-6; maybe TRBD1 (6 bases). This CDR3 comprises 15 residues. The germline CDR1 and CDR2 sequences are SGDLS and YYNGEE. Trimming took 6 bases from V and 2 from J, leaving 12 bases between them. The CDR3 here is CASKGGATYNSPLHF. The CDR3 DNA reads TGTGCCAGCAAAGGGGGGGCCACCTATAATTCACCCCTCCACTTT.

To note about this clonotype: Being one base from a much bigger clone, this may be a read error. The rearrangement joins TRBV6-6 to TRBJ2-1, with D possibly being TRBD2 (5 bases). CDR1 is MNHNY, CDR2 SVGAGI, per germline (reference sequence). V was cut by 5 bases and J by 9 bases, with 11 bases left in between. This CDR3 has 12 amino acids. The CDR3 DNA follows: TGTGCCAGCAGTCATCCTAGCTTTGAGCAGTTCTTC. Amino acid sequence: CASSHPSFEQFF.

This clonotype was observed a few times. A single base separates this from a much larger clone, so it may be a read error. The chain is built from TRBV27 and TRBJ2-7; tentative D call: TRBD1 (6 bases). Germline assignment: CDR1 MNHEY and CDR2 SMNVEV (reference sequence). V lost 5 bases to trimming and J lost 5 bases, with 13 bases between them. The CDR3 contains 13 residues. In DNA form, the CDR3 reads TGTGCCAGCAGTGTGAGAGGGGGTGACGAGCAGTACTTC. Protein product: CASSVRGGDEQYF.

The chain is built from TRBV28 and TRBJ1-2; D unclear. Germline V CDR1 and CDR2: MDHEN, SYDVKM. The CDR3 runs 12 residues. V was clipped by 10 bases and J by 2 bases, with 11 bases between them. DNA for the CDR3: TGTGCCATCCACGAGAGCAACTATGGCTACACCTTC. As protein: CAIHESNYGYTF.

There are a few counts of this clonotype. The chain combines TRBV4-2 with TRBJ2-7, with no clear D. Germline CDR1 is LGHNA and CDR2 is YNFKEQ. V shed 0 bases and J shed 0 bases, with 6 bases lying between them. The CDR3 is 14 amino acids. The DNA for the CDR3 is TGTGCCAGCAGCCAAGATTTATTCTCCTACGAGCAGTACTTC. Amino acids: CASSQDLFSYEQYF.

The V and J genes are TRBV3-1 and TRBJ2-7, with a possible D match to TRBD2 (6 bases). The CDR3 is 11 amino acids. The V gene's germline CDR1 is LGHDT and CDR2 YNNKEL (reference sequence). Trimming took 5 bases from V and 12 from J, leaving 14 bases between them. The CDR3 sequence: CASSLKGGVYF. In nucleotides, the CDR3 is TGTGCCAGCAGCTTAAAGGGCGGGGTGTACTTC.

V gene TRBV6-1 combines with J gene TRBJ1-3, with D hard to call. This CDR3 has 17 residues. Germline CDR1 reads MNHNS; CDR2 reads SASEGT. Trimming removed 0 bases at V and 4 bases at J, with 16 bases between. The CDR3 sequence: CASSEALGRLVGNTIYF. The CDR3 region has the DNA TGTGCCAGCAGTGAAGCTCTGGGCAGGCTGGTCGGAAACACCATATATTTT.

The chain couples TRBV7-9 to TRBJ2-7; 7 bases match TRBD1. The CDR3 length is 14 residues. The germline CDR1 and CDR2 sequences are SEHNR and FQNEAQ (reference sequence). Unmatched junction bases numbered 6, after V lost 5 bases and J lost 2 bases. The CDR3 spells CASSRGQVAYEQYF. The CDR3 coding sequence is TGTGCCAGCAGCCGCGGACAGGTGGCCTACGAGCAGTACTTC.

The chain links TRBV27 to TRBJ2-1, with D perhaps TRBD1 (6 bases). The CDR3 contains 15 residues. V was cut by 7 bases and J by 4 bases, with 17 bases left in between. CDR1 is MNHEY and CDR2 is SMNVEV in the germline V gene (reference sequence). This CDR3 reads CASTGWGQGYNEQFF. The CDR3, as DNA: TGTGCCAGCACCGGGTGGGGGCAGGGATACAATGAGCAGTTCTTC.